This TCR beta chain was retrieved from a study of blood T cell repertoires in COVID-19. Study-wide background: Collection of acute and convalescent COVID-19 samples took place in the United States, Italy and Spain. The cDNA or gDNA used as material had been derived from T cells, B-cell-depleted T cells, or PBMCs.

As originally analysed: Reference gene primer amplification yielded estimated nucleated cell counts. Repertoires were generated with immunoSEQ multiplex PCR, while TCRdb's copy carries only in-frame clones and drops some. V and J calls and clone size are as listed in that table; D and trimming were resolved from the DNA. The sample records just over 300,000 clones, roughly 90% being singletons. The sample consisted of peripheral blood. This receptor was obtained from a man aged 18 to 35 with active or convalescent COVID-19.

DNA of the CDR3: TGTGCCAGCAGCTTAATCTATGGGCGGGGGGGCCTTAATGAGCAGTTCTTC. Translation gives CASSLIYGRGGLNEQFF. The chain employs TRBV11-2 and TRBJ2-1; 9 nucleotides line up with TRBD2. The CDR3 is 17 amino acids. V was clipped by 2 bases and J by 7 bases; unmatched bases: 12. In germline, CDR1 is SGHAT, CDR2 FQNNGV.